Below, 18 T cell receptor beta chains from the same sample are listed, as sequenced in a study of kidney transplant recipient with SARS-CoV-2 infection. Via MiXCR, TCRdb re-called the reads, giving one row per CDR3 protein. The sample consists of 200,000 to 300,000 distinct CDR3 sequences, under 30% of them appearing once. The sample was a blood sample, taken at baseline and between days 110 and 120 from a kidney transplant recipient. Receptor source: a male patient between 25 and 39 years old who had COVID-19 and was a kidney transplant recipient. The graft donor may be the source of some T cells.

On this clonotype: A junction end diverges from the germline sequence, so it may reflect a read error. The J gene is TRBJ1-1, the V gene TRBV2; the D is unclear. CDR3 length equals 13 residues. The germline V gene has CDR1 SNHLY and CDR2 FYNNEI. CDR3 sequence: CASSRTVNTGAFF. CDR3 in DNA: TGTGCCAGCAGTCGAACAGTGAACACTGGAGCTTTCTTT. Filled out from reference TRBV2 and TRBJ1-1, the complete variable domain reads EPEVTQTPSHQVTQMGQEVILRCVPISNHLYFYWYRQILGQKVEFLVSFYNNEISEKSEIFDDQFSVERPDGSNFTLKIRSTKLEDSAMYFCASSRTVNTGAFFGQGTRLTVV.

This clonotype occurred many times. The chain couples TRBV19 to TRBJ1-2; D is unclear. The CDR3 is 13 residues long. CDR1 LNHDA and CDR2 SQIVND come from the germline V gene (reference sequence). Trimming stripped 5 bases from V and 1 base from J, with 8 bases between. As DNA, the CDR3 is TGTGCCAGTAGTGAGGACGGTAACTATGGCTACACCTTC. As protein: CASSEDGNYGYTF.

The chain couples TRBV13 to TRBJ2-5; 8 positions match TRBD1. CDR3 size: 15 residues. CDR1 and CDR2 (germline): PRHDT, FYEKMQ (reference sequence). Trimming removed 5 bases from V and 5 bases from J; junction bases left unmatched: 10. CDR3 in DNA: TGTGCCAGCAGCCCCCTCGGGCAGGGGGCTGAGACCCAGTACTTC. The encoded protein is CASSPLGQGAETQYF.

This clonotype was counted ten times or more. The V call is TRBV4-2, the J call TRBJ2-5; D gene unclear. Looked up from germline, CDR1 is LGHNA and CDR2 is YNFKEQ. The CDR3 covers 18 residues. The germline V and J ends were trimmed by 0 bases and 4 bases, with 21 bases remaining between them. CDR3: CASSQDWGMISRGETQYF. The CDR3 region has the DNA TGTGCCAGCAGCCAAGATTGGGGTATGATAAGCCGAGGAGAGACCCAGTACTTC.

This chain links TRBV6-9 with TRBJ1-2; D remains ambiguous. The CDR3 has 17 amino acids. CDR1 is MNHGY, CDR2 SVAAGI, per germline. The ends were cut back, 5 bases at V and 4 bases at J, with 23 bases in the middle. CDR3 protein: CASSPLSPYGKTYGYTF. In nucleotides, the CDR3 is TGTGCCAGCAGTCCCCTTTCGCCTTACGGAAAGACCTATGGCTACACCTTC.

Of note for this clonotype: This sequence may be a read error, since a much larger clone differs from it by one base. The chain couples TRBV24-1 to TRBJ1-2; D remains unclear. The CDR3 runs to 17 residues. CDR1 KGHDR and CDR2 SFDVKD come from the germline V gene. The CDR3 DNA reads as TGTGCCACCAGTTTGCACACTAGTACCAGAAAGACCTATGGCTACGCCTTC. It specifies CATSLHTSTRKTYGYAF.

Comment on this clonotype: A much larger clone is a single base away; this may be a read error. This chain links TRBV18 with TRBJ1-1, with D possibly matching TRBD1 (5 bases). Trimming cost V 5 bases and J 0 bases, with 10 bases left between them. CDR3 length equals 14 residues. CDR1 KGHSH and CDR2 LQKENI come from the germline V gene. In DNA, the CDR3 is TGTGCCAGCTCAGACTCCAGGGTGAACACTGAAGCTTTCTTT. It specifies CASSDSRVNTEAFF.

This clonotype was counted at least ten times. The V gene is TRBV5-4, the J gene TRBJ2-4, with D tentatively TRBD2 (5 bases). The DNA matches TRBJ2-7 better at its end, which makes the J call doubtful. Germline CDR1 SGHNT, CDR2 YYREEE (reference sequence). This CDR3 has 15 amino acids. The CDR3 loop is CASSLGVSGSYEQYF. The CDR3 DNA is TGTGCCAGCAGCTTGGGAGTAAGTGGGAGCTACGAGCAGTACTTC.

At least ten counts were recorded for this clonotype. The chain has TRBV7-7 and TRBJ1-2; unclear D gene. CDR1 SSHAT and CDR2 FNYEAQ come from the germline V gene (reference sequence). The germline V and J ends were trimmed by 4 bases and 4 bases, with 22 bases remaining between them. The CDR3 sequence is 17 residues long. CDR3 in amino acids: CASSSEYKCRKTYGYTF. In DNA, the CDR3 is TGTGCCAGCAGCTCGGAGTATAAGTGCCGAAAGACCTATGGCTACACCTTC.

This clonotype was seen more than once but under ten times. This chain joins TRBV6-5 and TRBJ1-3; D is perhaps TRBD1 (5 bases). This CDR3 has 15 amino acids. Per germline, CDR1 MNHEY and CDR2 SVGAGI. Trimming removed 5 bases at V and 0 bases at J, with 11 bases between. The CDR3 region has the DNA TGTGCCAGCAGTCAGGGCGCCCTCTCTGGAAACACCATATATTTT. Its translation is CASSQGALSGNTIYF.

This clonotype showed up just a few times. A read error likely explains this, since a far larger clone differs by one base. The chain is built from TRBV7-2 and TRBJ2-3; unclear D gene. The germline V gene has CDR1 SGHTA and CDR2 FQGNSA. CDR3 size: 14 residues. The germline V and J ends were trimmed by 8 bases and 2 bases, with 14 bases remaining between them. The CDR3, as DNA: TGTGCCAGCGGTTTCTCGCTAAACACAGATACGCAGTATTTT. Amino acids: CASGFSLNTDTQYF.

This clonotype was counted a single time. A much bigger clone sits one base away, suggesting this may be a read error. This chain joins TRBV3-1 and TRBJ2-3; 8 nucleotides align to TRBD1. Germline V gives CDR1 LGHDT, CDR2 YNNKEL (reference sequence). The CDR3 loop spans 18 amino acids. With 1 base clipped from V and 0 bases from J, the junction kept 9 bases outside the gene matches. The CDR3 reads CASSQVGVTGDSTDTQYF. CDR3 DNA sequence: TGTGCCAGCAGCCAAGTGGGGGTGACAGGGGACAGCACAGATACGCAGTATTTT.

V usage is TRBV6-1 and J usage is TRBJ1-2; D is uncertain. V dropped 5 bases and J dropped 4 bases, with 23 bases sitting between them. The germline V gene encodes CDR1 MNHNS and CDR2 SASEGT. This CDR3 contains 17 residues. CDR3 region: CASSTTDSMRKTYGYTF. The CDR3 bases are TGTGCCAGCAGTACGACGGACTCTATGCGAAAGACCTATGGCTACACCTTC.

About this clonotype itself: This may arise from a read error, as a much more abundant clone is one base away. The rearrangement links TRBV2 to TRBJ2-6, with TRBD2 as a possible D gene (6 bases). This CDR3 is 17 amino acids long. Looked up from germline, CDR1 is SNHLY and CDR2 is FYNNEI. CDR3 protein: CAGSGRGSATGANVLTF. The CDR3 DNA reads TGTGCCGGCAGTGGGCGGGGTAGTGCGACTGGGGCCAACGTCCTGACTTTC.

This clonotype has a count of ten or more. This chain's CDR3 is CASRPLLATVMQDTQYF. As DNA, the CDR3 is TGTGCCAGCAGACCCTTACTAGCTACAGTCATGCAAGATACGCAGTATTTT. V usage is TRBV21-1 and J usage is TRBJ2-3; TRBD2 is the table's D call and was not checked against the DNA. TRBV21-1 is a known pseudogene. This CDR3 spans 17 amino acids.

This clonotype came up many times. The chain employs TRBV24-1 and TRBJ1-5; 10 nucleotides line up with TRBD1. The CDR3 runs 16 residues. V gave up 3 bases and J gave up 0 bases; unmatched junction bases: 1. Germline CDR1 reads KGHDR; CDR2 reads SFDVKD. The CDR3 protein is CATSDGTGASNQPQHF. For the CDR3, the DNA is TGTGCCACCAGTGATGGGACAGGGGCTAGCAATCAGCCCCAGCATTTT.

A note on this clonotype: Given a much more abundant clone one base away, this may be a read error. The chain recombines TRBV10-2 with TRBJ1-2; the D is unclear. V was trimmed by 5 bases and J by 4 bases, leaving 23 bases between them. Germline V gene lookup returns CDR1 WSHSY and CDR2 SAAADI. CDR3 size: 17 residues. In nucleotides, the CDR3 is TGCGCCAGCAGTCGCAGTAACACTTCTGGAAAGACCTATGGCTACACCTTC. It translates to CASSRSNTSGKTYGYTF.

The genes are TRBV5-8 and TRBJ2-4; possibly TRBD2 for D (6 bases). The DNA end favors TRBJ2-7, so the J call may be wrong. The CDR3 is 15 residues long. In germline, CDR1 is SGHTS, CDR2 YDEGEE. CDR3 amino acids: CASSLARPVPCEQYF. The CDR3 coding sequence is TGTGCCAGCAGCCTAGCGCGCCCCGTCCCTTGCGAGCAGTACTTC.